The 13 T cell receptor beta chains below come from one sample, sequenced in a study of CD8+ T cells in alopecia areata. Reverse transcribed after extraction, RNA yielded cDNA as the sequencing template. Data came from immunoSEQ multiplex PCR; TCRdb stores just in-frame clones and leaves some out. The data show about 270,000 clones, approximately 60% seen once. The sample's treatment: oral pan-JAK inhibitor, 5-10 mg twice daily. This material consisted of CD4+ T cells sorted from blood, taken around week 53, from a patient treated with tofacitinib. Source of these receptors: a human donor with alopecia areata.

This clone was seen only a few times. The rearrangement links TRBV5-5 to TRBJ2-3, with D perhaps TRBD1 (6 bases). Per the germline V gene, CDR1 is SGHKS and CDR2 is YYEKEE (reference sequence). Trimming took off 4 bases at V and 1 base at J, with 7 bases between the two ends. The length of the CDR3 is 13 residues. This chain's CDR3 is CASSRQGTDTQYF. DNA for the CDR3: TGTGCCAGCAGCCGACAGGGCACAGATACGCAGTATTTT.

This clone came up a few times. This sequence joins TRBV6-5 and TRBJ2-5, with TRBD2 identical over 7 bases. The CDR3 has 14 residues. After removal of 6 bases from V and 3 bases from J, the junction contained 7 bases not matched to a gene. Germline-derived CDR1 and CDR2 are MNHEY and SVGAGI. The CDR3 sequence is CASRENGGKETQYF. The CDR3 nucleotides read TGTGCCAGCAGGGAGAACGGGGGGAAAGAGACCCAGTACTTC.

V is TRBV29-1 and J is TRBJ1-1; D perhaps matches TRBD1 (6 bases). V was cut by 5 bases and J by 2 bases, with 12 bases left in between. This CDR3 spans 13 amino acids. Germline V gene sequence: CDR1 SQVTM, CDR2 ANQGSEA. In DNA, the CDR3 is TGCAGCGTTCGGAGGGGGACCAACACTGAAGCTTTCTTT. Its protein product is CSVRRGTNTEAFF. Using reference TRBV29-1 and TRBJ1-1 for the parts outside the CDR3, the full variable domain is SAVISQKPSRDICQRGTSLTIQCQVDSQVTMMFWYRQQPGQSLTLIATANQGSEATYESGFVIDKFPISRPNLTFSTLTVSNMSPEDSSIYLCSVRRGTNTEAFFGQGTRLTVV.

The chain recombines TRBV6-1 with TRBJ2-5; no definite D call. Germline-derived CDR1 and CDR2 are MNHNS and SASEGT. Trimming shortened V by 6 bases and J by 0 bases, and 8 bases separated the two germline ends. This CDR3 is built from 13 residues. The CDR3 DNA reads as TGTGCCAGCAGGGAGCAGTACCAAGAGACCCAGTACTTC. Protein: CASREQYQETQYF.

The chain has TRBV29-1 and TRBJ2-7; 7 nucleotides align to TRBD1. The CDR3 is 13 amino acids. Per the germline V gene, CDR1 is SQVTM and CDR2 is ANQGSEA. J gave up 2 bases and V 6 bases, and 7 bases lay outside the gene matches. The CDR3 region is CSVTSGTAYEQYF. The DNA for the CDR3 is TGCAGCGTGACATCCGGGACAGCCTACGAGCAGTACTTC.

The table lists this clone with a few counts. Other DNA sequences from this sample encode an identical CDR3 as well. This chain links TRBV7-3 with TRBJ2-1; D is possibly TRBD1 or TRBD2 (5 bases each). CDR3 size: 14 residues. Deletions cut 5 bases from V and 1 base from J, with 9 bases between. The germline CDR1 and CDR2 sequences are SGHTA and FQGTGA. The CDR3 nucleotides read TGTGCCAGCAGCCCAGGGACGTCCTACAATGAGCAGTTCTTC. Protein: CASSPGTSYNEQFF.

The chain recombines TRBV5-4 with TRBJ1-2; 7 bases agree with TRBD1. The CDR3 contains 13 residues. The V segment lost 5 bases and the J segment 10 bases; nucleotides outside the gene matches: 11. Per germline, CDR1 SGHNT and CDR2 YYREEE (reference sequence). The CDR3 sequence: CASSRNRDSLYTF. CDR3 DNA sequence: TGTGCCAGCAGTCGTAACCGGGACAGCCTCTACACCTTC.

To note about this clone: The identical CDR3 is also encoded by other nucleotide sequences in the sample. The CDR3 DNA reads as TGTGCCAGCAGTTACCAAGAGACCCAGTACTTC. Translated: CASSYQETQYF. The chain couples TRBV2 to TRBJ2-5, with no clear D. CDR1 and CDR2 (germline): SNHLY, FYNNEI. The CDR3 is made up of 11 amino acids. Between the trimmed V and J ends, which lost 5 bases and 0 bases, there was a span of 1 base.

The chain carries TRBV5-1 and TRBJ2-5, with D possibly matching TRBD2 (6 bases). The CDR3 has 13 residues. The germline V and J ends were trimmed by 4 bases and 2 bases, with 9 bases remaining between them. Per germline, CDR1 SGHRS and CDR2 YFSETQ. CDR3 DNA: TGCGCCAGCAGCGTGGGAGGACAAGAGACCCAGTACTTC. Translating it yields CASSVGGQETQYF.

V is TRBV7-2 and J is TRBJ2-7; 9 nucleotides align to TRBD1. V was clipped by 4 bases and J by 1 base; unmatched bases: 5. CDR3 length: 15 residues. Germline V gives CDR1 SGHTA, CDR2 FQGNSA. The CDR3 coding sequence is TGTGCCAGCAGCTCATCCGGGACAGGGTCCTACGAGCAGTACTTC. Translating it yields CASSSSGTGSYEQYF.

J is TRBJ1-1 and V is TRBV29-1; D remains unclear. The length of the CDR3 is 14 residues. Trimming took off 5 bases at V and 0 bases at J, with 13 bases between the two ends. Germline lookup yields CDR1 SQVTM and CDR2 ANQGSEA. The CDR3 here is CSVRERRLNTEAFF. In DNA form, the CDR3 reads TGCAGCGTTCGAGAGCGCAGGTTGAACACTGAAGCTTTCTTT.

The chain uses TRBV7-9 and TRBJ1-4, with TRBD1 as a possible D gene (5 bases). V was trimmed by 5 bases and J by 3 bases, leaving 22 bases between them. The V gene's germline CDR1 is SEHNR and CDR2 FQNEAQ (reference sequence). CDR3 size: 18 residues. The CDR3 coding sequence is TGTGCCAGCAGCCCTCATGGTGGGGGATTTACCCCTAATGAAAAACTGTTTTTT. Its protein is CASSPHGGGFTPNEKLFF.

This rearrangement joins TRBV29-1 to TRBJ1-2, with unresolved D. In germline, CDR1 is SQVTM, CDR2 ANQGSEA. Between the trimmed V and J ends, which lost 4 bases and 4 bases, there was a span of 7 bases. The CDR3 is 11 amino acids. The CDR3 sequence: CSVVGSYGYTF. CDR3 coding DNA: TGCAGCGTTGTCGGGTCCTATGGCTACACCTTC.